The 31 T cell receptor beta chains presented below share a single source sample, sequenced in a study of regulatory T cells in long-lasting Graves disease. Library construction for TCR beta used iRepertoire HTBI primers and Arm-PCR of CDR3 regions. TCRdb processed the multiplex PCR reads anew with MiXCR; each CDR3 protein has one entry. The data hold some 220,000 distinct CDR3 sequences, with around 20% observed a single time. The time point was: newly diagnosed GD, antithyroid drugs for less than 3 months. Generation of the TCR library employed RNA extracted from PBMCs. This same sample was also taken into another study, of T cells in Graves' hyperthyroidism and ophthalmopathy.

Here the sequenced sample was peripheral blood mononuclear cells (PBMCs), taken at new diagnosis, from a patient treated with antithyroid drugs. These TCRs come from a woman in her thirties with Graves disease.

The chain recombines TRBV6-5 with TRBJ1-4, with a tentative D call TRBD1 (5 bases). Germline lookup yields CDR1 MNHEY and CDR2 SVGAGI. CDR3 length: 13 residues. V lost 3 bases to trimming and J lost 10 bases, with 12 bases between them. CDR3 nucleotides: TGTGCCAGCAGTTATTCGAGCGGGGCAAAACTGTTTTTT. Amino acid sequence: CASSYSSGAKLFF.

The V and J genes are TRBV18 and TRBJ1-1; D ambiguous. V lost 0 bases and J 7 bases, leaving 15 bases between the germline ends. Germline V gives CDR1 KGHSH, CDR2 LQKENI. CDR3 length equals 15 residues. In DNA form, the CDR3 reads TGTGCCAGCTCACCACCGGAACGGGCCTACATTGAAGCTTTCTTT. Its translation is CASSPPERAYIEAFF. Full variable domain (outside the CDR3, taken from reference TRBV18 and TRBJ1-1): NAGVMQNPRHLVRRRGQEARLRCSPMKGHSHVYWYRQLPEEGLKFMVYLQKENIIDESGMPKERFSAEFPKEGPSILRIQQVVRGDSAAYFCASSPPERAYIEAFFGQGTRLTVV.

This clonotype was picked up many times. The CDR3: CASSEARLLYEQYF. CDR3 nucleotides: TGTGCCAGCAGTGAAGCCCGCCTACTTTACGAGCAGTACTTC. The V and J genes are TRBV6-1 and TRBJ2-7; D remains unclear. Germline assignment: CDR1 MNHNS and CDR2 SASEGT. The CDR3 covers 14 residues. Between the trimmed V and J ends, which lost 0 bases and 4 bases, there was a span of 10 bases.

The CDR3 nucleotides are TGCGCCAGCAGCCAAGATCCGGACAGGGTGGGCTACACCTTC. Its translation: CASSQDPDRVGYTF. V is TRBV4-1 and J is TRBJ1-2, with 8 nucleotides matching TRBD1. Germline V lookup: CDR1 MGHRA, CDR2 YSYEKL. The ends lost 0 bases at V and 8 bases at J; junction bases unmatched: 5. The CDR3 spans 14 residues.

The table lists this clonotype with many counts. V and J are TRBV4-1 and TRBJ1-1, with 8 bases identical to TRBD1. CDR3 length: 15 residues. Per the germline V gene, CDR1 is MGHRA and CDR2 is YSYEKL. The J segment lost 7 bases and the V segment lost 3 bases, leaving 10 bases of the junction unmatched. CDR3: CASSQARQGWSEAFF. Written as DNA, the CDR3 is TGCGCCAGCAGCCAGGCTCGACAGGGGTGGAGTGAAGCTTTCTTT.

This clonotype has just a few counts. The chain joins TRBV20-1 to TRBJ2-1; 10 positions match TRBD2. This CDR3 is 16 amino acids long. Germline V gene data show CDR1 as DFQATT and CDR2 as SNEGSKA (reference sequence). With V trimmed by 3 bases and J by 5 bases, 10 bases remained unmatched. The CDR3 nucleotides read TGCAGTGCTAGTCATAGCGGGAGGACCAGTCACAATGAGCAGTTCTTC. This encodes CSASHSGRTSHNEQFF.

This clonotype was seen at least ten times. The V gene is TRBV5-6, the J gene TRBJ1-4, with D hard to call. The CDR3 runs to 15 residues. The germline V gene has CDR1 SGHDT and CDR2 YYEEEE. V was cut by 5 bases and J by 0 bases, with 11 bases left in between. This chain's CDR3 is CASRPGPTTNEKLFF. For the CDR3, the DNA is TGTGCCAGCAGGCCTGGGCCGACAACTAATGAAAAACTGTTTTTT.

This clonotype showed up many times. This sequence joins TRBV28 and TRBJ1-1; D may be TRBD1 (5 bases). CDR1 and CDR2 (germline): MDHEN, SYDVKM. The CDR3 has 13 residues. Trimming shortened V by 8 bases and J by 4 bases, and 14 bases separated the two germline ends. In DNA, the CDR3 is TGTGCCAGCGGGGCCTTAGTGGGCACTGAAGCTTTCTTT. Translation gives CASGALVGTEAFF.

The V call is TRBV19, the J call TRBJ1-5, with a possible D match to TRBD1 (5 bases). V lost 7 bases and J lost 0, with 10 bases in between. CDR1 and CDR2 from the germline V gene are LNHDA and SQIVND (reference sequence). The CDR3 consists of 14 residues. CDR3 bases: TGTGCCAGTACCTTTGACAGTAGCAATCAGCCCCAGCATTTT. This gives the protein CASTFDSSNQPQHF.

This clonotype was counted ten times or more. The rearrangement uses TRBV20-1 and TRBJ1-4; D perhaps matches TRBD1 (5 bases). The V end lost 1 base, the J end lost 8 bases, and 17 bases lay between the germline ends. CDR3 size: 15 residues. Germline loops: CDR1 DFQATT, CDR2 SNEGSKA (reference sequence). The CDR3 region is CSARAPGGGTEKLFF. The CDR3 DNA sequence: TGCAGTGCTAGAGCTCCGGGGGGAGGTACCGAAAAACTGTTTTTT.

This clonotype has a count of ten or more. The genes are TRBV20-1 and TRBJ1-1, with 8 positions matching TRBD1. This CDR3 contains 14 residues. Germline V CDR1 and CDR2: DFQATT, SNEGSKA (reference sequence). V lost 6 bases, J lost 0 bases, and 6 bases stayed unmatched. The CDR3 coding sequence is TGCAGTGCCCGACAGGGACAGGTGAACACTGAAGCTTTCTTT. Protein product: CSARQGQVNTEAFF.

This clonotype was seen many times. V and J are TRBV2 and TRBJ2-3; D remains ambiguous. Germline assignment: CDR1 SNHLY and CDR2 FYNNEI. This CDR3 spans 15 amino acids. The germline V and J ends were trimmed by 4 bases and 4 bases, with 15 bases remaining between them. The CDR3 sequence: CASSGQRVRADTQYF. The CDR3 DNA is TGTGCCAGCAGTGGCCAAAGGGTCCGCGCAGATACGCAGTATTTT.

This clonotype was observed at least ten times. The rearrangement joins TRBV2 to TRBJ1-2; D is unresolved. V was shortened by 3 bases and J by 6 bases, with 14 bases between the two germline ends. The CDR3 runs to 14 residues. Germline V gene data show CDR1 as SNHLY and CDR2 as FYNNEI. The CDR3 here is CASSEPPAVNGYTF. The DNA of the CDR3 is TGTGCCAGCAGTGAGCCCCCCGCAGTCAATGGCTACACCTTC.

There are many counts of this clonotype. Written as DNA, the CDR3 is TGCGCCAGCCAGGATCGCCCCCTCTCTGGAAACACCATATATTTT. It encodes CASQDRPLSGNTIYF. The chain uses TRBV10-2 and TRBJ1-3; D gene ambiguous. CDR1 WSHSY and CDR2 SAAADI come from the germline V gene. V lost 8 bases to trimming and J lost 0 bases, with 14 bases between them. The CDR3 contains 15 residues.

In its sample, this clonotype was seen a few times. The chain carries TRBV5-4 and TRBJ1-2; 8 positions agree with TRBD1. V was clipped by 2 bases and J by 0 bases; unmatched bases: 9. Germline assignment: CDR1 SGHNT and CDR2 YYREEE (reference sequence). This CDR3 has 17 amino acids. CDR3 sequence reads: CASSFQGRGHTNYGYTF. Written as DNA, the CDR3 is TGTGCCAGCAGCTTCCAGGGCAGGGGGCATACTAACTATGGCTACACCTTC.

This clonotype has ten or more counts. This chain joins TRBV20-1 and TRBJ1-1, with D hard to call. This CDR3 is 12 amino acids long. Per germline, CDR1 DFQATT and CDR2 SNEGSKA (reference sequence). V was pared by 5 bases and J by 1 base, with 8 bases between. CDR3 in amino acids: CSAGRENTEAFF. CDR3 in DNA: TGCAGTGCTGGGCGGGAGAACACTGAAGCTTTCTTT.

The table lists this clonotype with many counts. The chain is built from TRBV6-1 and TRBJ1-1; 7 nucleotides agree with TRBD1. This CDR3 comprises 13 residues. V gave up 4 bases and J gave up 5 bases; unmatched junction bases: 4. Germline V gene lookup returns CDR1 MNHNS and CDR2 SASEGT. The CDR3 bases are TGTGCCAGCAGTGCCGCAGGGGGAACTGAAGCTTTCTTT. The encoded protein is CASSAAGGTEAFF.

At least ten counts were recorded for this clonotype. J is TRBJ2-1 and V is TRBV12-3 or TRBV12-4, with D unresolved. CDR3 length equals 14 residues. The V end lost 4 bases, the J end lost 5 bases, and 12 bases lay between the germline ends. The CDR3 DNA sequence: TGTGCCAGCAGTTCAACAGACGGCAACAATGAGCAGTTCTTC. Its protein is CASSSTDGNNEQFF.

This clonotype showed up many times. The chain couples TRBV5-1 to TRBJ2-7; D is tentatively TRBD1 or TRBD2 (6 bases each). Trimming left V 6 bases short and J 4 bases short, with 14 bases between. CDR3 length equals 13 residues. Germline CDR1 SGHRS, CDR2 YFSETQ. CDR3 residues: CASILRGRYEQYF. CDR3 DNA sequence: TGCGCCAGCATCCTAAGGGGGAGGTACGAGCAGTACTTC.

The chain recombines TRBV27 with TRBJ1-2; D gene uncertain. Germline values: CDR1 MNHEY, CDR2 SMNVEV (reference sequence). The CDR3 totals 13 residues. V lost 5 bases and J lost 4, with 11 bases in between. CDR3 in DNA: TGTGCCAGCAGTGTTACACGGGTCTATGGCTACACCTTC. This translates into CASSVTRVYGYTF.

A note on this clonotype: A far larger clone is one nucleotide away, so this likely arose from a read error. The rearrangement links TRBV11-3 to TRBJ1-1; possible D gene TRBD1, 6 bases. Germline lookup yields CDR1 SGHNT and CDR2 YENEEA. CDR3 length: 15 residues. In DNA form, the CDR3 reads TGTGCCAGCAGTGCCTACAGGGTCTACTACACTGAAGCTTTGTTT. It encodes CASSAYRVYYTEALF.

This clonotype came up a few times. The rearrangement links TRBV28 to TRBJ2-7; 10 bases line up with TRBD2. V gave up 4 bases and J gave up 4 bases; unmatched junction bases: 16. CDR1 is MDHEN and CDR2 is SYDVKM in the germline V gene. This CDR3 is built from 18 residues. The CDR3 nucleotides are TGTGCCAGCAGTTCATCAGGGCTAGCGGGAGTGTCAGGTTACGAGCAGTACTTC. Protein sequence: CASSSSGLAGVSGYEQYF.

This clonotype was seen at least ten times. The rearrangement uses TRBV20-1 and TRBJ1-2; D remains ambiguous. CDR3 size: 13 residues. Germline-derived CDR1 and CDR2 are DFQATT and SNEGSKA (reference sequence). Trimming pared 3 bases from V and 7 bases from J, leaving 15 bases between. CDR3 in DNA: TGCAGTGCTAGCAATGGGATATCTACTGGCTACACCTTC. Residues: CSASNGISTGYTF.

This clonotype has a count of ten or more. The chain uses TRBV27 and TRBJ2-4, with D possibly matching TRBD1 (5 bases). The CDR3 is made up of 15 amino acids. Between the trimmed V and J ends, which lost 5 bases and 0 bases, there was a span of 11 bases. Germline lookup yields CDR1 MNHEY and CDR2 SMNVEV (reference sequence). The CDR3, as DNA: TGTGCCAGCAGTCCGCCAGGGCCAGCCAAAAACATTCAGTACTTC. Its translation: CASSPPGPAKNIQYF.

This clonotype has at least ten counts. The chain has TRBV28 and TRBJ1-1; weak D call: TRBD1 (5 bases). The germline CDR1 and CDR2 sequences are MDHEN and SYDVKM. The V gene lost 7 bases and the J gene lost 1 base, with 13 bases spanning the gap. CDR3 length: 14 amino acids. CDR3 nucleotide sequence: TGTGCCAGCAACGGACACTTTACGAACACTGAAGCTTTCTTT. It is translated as CASNGHFTNTEAFF.

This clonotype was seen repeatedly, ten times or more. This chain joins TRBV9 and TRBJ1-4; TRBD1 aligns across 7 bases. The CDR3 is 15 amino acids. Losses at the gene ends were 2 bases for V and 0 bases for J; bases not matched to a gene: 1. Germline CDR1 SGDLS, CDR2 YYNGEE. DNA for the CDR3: TGTGCCAGCAGCGTCGGACAGGCAACTAATGAAAAACTGTTTTTT. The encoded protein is CASSVGQATNEKLFF.

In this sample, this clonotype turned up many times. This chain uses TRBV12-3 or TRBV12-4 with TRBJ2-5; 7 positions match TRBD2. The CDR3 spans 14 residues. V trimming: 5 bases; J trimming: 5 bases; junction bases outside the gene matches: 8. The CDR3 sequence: CASSPLFSGETQYF. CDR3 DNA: TGTGCCAGCAGTCCCCTCTTTAGCGGGGAGACCCAGTACTTC.

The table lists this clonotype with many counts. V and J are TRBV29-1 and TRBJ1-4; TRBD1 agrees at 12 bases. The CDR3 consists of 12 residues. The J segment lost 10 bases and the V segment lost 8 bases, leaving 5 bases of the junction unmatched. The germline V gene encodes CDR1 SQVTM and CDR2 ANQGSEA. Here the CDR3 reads CSSGDRGRKLFF. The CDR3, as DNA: TGCAGCTCGGGGGACAGGGGGCGAAAACTGTTTTTT.

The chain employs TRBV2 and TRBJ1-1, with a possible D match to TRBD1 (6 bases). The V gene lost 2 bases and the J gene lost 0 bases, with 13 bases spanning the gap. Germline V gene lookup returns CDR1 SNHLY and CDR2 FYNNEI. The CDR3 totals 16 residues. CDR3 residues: CASSELGAHMNTEAFF. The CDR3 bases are TGTGCCAGCAGTGAATTGGGGGCCCACATGAACACTGAAGCTTTCTTT.

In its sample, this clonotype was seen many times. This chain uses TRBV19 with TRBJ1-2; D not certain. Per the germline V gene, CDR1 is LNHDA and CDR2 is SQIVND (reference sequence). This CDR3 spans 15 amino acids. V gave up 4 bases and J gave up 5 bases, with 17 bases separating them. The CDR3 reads CASSKGQNDMYGYTF. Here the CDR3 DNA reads TGTGCCAGTAGTAAAGGGCAGAACGACATGTATGGCTACACCTTC.

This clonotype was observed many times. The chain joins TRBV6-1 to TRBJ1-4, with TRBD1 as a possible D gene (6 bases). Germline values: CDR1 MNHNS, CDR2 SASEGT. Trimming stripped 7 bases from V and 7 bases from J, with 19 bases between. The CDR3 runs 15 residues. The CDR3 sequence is CASTSGARETEKLFF. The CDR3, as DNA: TGTGCCAGCACCTCGGGGGCCAGGGAGACTGAAAAACTGTTTTTT.